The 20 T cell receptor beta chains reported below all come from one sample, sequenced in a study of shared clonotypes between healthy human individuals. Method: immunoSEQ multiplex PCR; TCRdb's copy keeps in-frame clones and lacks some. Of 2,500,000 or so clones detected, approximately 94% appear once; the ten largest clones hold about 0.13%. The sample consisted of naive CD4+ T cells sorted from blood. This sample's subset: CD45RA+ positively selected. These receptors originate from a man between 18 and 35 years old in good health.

For the CDR3, the DNA is TGTGCCAGTAGCCTTGGGGGGAATGAGCAGTTCTTC. Protein product: CASSLGGNEQFF. J is TRBJ2-1 and V is TRBV19, with D perhaps matching TRBD2 (6 bases). The CDR3 loop spans 12 amino acids. V was shortened by 6 bases and J by 7 bases, with 10 bases between the two germline ends. Germline values: CDR1 LNHDA, CDR2 SQIVND (reference sequence). Using reference TRBV19 and TRBJ2-1 for the parts outside the CDR3, the full variable domain is DGGITQSPKYLFRKEGQNVTLSCEQNLNHDAMYWYRQDPGQGLRLIYYSQIVNDFQKGDIAEGYSVSREKKESFPLTVTSAQKNPTAFYLCASSLGGNEQFFGPGTRLTVL.

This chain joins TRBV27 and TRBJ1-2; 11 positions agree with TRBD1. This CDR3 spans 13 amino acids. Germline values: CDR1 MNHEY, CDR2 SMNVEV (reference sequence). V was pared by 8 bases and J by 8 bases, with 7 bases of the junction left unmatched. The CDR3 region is CASAGTGGMGYTF. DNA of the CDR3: TGTGCCAGCGCTGGGACAGGGGGTATGGGCTACACCTTC.

CDR3 region: CASSYSSGANEKLFF. The CDR3 nucleotides are TGTGCCAGCAGTTACTCTTCCGGGGCTAATGAAAAACTGTTTTTT. The J gene is TRBJ1-4, the V gene TRBV6-5; no clear D. Germline assignment: CDR1 MNHEY and CDR2 SVGAGI. The CDR3 totals 15 residues. Deletions cut 0 bases from V and 3 bases from J, with 8 bases between.

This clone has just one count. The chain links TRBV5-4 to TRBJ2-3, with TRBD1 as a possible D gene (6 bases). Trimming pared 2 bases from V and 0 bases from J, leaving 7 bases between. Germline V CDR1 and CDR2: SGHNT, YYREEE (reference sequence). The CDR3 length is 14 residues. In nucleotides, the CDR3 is TGTGCCAGCAGCTTCGACAGGAGCACAGATACGCAGTATTTT. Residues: CASSFDRSTDTQYF.

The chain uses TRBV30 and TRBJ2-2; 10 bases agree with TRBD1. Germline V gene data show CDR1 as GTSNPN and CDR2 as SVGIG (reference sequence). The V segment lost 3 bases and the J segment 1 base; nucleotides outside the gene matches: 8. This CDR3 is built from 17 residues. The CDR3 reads CAWSGLGTGENTGELFF. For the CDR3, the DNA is TGTGCCTGGAGCGGCCTCGGGACAGGGGAGAACACCGGGGAGCTGTTTTTT.

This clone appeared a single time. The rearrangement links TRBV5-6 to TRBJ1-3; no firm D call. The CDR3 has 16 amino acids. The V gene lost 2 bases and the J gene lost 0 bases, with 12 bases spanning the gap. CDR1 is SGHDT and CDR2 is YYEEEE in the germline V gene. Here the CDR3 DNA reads TGTGCCAGCAGCTTAGGCAATTCGCTCTCTGGAAACACCATATATTTT. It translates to CASSLGNSLSGNTIYF. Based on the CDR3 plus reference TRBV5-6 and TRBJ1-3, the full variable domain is DAGVTQSPTHLIKTRGQQVTLRCSPKSGHDTVSWYQQALGQGPQFIFQYYEEEERQRGNFPDRFSGHQFPNYSSELNVNALLLGDSALYLCASSLGNSLSGNTIYFGEGSWLTVV.

In nucleotides, the CDR3 is TGTGCCAGCCTTCACGGGGACGTTGGCTACAATGAGCAGTTCTTC. Translating it yields CASLHGDVGYNEQFF. The gene calls are TRBV28 and TRBJ2-1; D possibly uses TRBD1 or TRBD2 (5 bases each). The germline V gene encodes CDR1 MDHEN and CDR2 SYDVKM. The CDR3 is made up of 15 amino acids. Trimming took 8 bases from V and 3 from J, leaving 17 bases between them.

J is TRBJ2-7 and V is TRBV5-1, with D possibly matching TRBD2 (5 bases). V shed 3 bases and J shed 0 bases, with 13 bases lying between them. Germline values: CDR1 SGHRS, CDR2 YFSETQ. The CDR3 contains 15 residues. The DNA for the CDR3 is TGCGCCAGCAGCTCCGGACTTGGGAGCTCCTACGAGCAGTACTTC. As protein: CASSSGLGSSYEQYF.

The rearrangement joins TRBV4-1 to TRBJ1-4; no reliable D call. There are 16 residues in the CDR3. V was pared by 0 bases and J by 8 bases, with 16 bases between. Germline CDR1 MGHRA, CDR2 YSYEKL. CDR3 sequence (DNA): TGCGCCAGCAGCCAAGATACAAACACTATCGGGGAAAAACTGTTTTTT. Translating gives CASSQDTNTIGEKLFF.

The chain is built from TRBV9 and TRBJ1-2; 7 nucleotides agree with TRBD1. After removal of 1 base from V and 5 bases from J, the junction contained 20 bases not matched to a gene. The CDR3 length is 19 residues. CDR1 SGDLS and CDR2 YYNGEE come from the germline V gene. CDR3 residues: CASSVHPRQGRVDPYGYTF. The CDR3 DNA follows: TGTGCCAGCAGCGTACATCCTAGACAGGGACGGGTCGATCCTTATGGCTACACCTTC.

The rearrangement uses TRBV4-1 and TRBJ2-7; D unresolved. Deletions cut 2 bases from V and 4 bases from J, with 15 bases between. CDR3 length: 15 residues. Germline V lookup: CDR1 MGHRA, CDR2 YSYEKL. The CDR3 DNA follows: TGCGCCAGCAGCCAATCTTACGGGTTTCTTTACGAGCAGTACTTC. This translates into CASSQSYGFLYEQYF.

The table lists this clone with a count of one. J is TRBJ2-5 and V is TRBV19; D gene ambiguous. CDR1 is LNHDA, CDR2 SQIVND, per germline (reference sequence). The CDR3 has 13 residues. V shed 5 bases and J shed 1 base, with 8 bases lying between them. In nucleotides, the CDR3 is TGTGCCAGTAGTTTGGGTGTCCAAGAGACCCAGTACTTC. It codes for CASSLGVQETQYF. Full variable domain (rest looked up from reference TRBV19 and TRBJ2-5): DGGITQSPKYLFRKEGQNVTLSCEQNLNHDAMYWYRQDPGQGLRLIYYSQIVNDFQKGDIAEGYSVSREKKESFPLTVTSAQKNPTAFYLCASSLGVQETQYFGPGTRLLVL.

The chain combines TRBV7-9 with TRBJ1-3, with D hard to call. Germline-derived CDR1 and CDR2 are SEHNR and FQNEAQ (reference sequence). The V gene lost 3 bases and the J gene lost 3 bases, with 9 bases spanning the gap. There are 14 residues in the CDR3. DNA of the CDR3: TGTGCCAGCAGCTTGCCAGTACTTGGAAACACCATATATTTT. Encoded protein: CASSLPVLGNTIYF.

In nucleotides, the CDR3 is TGTGCCAGCAGCTTAGCCGGGACGCCCCCCTACGAGCAGTACTTC. Its protein is CASSLAGTPPYEQYF. This chain joins TRBV7-9 and TRBJ2-5; D assignment may be TRBD1 or TRBD2 (5 bases each). The DNA matches TRBJ2-7 better at its end, which makes the J call doubtful. The germline gives CDR1 SEHNR, CDR2 FQNEAQ (reference sequence). The CDR3 spans 15 residues.

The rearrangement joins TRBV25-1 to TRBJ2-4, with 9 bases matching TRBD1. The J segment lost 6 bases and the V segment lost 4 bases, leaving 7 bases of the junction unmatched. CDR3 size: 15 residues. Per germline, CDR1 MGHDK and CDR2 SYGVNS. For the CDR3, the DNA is TGTGCCAGCAGTGCTACAGGGGGCGTAGTAAACATTCAGTACTTC. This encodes CASSATGGVVNIQYF.

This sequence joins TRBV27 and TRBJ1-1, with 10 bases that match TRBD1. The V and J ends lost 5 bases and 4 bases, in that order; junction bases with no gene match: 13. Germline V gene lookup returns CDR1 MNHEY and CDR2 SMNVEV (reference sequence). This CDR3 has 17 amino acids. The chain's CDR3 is CASSPGTGVRRSTEAFF. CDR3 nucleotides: TGTGCCAGCAGTCCTGGGACAGGGGTAAGGCGGAGCACTGAAGCTTTCTTT.

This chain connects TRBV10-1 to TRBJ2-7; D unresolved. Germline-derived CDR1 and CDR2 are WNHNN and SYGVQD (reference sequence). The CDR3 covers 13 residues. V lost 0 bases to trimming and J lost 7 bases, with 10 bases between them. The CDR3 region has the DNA TGCGCCAGCAGTGAGTCGATGGGGAAGGAGCAGTACTTC. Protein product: CASSESMGKEQYF.

The CDR3 loop reads CASSLGSSEKLFF. DNA of the CDR3: TGTGCCAGCAGCTTAGGCTCCAGTGAAAAACTGTTTTTT. V and J are TRBV7-2 and TRBJ1-4; D remains ambiguous. The CDR3 consists of 13 residues. CDR1 and CDR2 from the germline V gene are SGHTA and FQGNSA. V lost 1 base and J 7 bases, leaving 7 bases between the germline ends.

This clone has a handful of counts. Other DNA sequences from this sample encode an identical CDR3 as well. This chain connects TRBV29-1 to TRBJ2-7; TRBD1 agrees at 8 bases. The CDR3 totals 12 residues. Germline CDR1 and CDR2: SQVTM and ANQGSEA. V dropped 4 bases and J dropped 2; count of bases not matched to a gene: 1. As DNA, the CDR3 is TGCAGCGTTGGGGGACAGGCCTACGAGCAGTACTTC. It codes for CSVGGQAYEQYF.

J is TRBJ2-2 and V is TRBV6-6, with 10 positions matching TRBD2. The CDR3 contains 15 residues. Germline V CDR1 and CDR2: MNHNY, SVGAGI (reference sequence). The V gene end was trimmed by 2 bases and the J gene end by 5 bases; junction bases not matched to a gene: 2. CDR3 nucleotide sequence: TGTGCCAGCAGTTACCTGGGACTAGCGACCGGGGAGCTGTTTTTT. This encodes CASSYLGLATGELFF.